Following are 15 T cell receptor beta chains from one sample sequenced in a study of T cells in Graves' hyperthyroidism and ophthalmopathy (dated by TCRdb to about 2019). Library creation used multiplex PCR. Sequencing was carried out with an Illumina HiSeq 2000. The TCR beta CDR3 regions were amplified from RNA transcripts. For the first round of RT-PCR on the TCR CDR3, the HTBI primer set was used together with the Qiagen OneStep RT-PCR kit. TCRdb's own reprocessing of the public reads used fastp at Q25 and MiXCR and kept productive beta chains. Entries are consolidated by CDR3 protein sequence, retaining the most common genes and DNA. This sample has 300,000 to 450,000 distinct CDR3 sequences in its table, and 15% to 18% of those were observed once. The ten largest make up about a quarter of the sample. Sequenced input: blood. Receptor source: a woman between 18 and 30 years old with Graves' hyperthyroidism that later progressed to Graves' ophthalmopathy.

The chain has TRBV24-1 and TRBJ2-1; 11 bases map to TRBD2. This CDR3 is 16 amino acids long. V lost 1 base, J lost 7 bases, and 5 bases stayed unmatched. Germline V lookup: CDR1 KGHDR, CDR2 SFDVKD. The CDR3 DNA sequence: TGTGCCACCAGTGATTTTCCGACTAGCGGGGTAAATGAGCAGTTCTTC. Translation: CATSDFPTSGVNEQFF.

The gene calls are TRBV15 and TRBJ2-1; D unresolved. Germline CDR1 reads LNHNV; CDR2 reads YYDKDF (reference sequence). The ends were cut back, 3 bases at V and 0 bases at J, with 15 bases in the middle. This CDR3 has 17 amino acids. For the CDR3, the DNA is TGTGCCACCAGCAGGCTGAGGACCCTCTTCTCCTACAATGAGCAGTTCTTC. Its translation is CATSRLRTLFSYNEQFF.

This clonotype was recorded many times. The rearrangement links TRBV11-2 to TRBJ2-1, with D possibly TRBD2 on 5 matching bases. The germline V and J ends were trimmed by 0 bases and 9 bases, with 15 bases remaining between them. The CDR3 is 15 residues long. Germline V CDR1 and CDR2: SGHAT, FQNNGV. CDR3: CASSLDTASRREQFF. DNA for the CDR3: TGTGCCAGCAGCTTAGATACGGCTAGCCGTCGTGAGCAGTTCTTC.

Points on this clonotype: Relative to the germline gene, one junction end is altered; a read error may explain this. The rearrangement joins TRBV18 to TRBJ1-2; D is uncertain. This CDR3 region has 15 residues. CDR1 and CDR2 (germline): KGHSH, LQKENI. This CDR3 reads CASSSPVEPGYGYTF. CDR3 nucleotide sequence: TGTGCCAGCTCATCACCGGTAGAACCCGGCTATGGCTACACCTTC. Supplemented by reference TRBV18 and TRBJ1-2, the full variable domain reads NAGVMQNPRHLVRRRGQEARLRCSPMKGHSHVYWYRQLPEEGLKFMVYLQKENIIDESGMPKERFSAEFPKEGPSILRIQQVVRGDSAAYFCASSSPVEPGYGYTFGSGTRLTVV.

This clonotype has at least ten counts. V and J are TRBV7-9 and TRBJ2-3; D call uncertain. The CDR3 is 11 amino acids. V was pared by 3 bases and J by 7 bases, with 5 bases between. The germline CDR1 and CDR2 sequences are SEHNR and FQNEAQ (reference sequence). CDR3 nucleotide sequence: TGTGCCAGCAGCTTGGGTCATACGCAGTATTTT. Translating gives CASSLGHTQYF.

This clonotype was counted ten times or more. V gene TRBV27 combines with J gene TRBJ2-3; a possible D gene is TRBD2 (7 bases). Germline-derived CDR1 and CDR2 are MNHEY and SMNVEV (reference sequence). The CDR3 runs 15 residues. With 10 bases removed from V and 0 bases from J, the gap between germline ends came to 17 bases. This chain's CDR3 is CANGLGGDSTDTQYF. In DNA form, the CDR3 reads TGTGCCAACGGATTAGGGGGGGACAGCACAGATACGCAGTATTTT.

The V gene is TRBV15, the J gene TRBJ1-5, with D possibly being TRBD1 (5 bases). V was pared by 5 bases and J by 7 bases, with 12 bases between. The germline V gene has CDR1 LNHNV and CDR2 YYDKDF (reference sequence). The length of the CDR3 is 13 residues. CDR3 bases: TGTGCCACCAGCGAGGGTTGGGGCCAGCCCCAGCATTTT. Its protein is CATSEGWGQPQHF.

Only a few counts were recorded for this clonotype. The chain uses TRBV27 and TRBJ2-1; the D is unclear. CDR3 length: 11 amino acids. The germline V gene encodes CDR1 MNHEY and CDR2 SMNVEV (reference sequence). V lost 7 bases and J 7 bases, leaving 8 bases between the germline ends. CDR3 residues: CASTFGNEQFF. Written as DNA, the CDR3 is TGTGCCAGCACCTTCGGAAATGAGCAGTTCTTC.

This clonotype was observed at least ten times. The chain joins TRBV2 to TRBJ2-4, with 12 nucleotides matching TRBD2. In germline, CDR1 is SNHLY, CDR2 FYNNEI. The CDR3 runs to 16 residues. V trimming: 6 bases; J trimming: 0 bases; junction bases outside the gene matches: 3. The chain's CDR3 is CASREGLAGAKNIQYF. CDR3 in DNA: TGTGCCAGCAGGGAGGGACTAGCGGGAGCCAAAAACATTCAGTACTTC.

The table lists this clonotype with a few counts. The chain employs TRBV3-1 and TRBJ2-3, with 11 bases matching TRBD1. This CDR3 contains 17 residues. Germline-derived CDR1 and CDR2 are LGHDT and YNNKEL (reference sequence). V lost 1 base, J lost 4 bases, and 7 bases stayed unmatched. The CDR3 here is CASSQGTGGSRADTQYF. As DNA, the CDR3 is TGTGCCAGCAGCCAAGGGACAGGGGGCAGTCGTGCAGATACGCAGTATTTT.

This clonotype was detected a few times. The J gene is TRBJ1-4, the V gene TRBV5-5, with unresolved D. The V end lost 5 bases, the J end lost 1 base, and 12 bases lay between the germline ends. The germline V gene encodes CDR1 SGHKS and CDR2 YYEKEE (reference sequence). CDR3 size: 15 residues. The CDR3 here is CASSYRTITNEKLFF. For the CDR3, the DNA is TGTGCCAGCAGTTATCGGACCATAACTAATGAAAAACTGTTTTTT.

Worth noting for this clonotype: The junction does not match germline at one end; this may be a read error. The rearrangement joins TRBV3-1 to TRBJ2-1; TRBD2 matches 12 bases. Germline V CDR1 and CDR2: LGHDT, YNNKEL (reference sequence). The CDR3 contains 19 residues. The DNA of the CDR3 is TGTGCCAGCAGCCCTAGCGGGAGGGCGGTTGAGGGCTCCTACAATGAGCGGTTCTTC. This encodes CASSPSGRAVEGSYNERFF.

Ten or more counts support this clonotype. CDR3 protein: CASSFGDGTEQHF. The CDR3 DNA follows: TGTGCCAGCAGCTTCGGGGATGGGACAGAGCAGCATTTT. V usage is TRBV9 and J usage is TRBJ1-5; 7 bases are a match to TRBD1. Germline V gene lookup returns CDR1 SGDLS and CDR2 YYNGEE. This CDR3 is built from 13 residues. The ends lost 4 bases at V and 13 bases at J; junction bases unmatched: 11.

The CDR3: CASSSRAGANVLTF. CDR3 nucleotide sequence: TGTGCCAGCAGCTCCCGGGCTGGGGCCAACGTCCTGACTTTC. The genes are TRBV7-6 and TRBJ2-6; unclear D gene. The CDR3 extends over 14 amino acids. Germline values: CDR1 SGHVS, CDR2 FNYEAQ. Trimming left V 4 bases short and J 2 bases short, with 6 bases between.

In this sample, this clonotype turned up many times. This chain connects TRBV2 to TRBJ2-3, with D possibly TRBD1 on 5 matching bases. The CDR3 loop spans 14 amino acids. Germline CDR1 reads SNHLY; CDR2 reads FYNNEI. V lost 2 bases and J 6 bases, leaving 12 bases between the germline ends. CDR3 DNA sequence: TGTGCCAGCAGTGAAAAGACAGAATCTGATACGCAGTATTTT. It encodes CASSEKTESDTQYF.